The next 28 T cell receptor beta chains were all read from a single sample in a study of shared clonotypes between healthy human individuals. TCRdb keeps only in-frame clones here, not all; method: immunoSEQ multiplex PCR. The profile shows a few million clones, just over 90% of them singletons. The sample comprised naive CD4+ T cells from PBMCs. Specified subset: CD45RA+ positively selected. The receptor set was obtained from a man aged 18 to 29 in good health. Some clones in this sample may be carry-over from other donors' samples.

This chain links TRBV28 with TRBJ2-5, with D perhaps TRBD1 or TRBD2 (6 bases each). The germline V gene encodes CDR1 MDHEN and CDR2 SYDVKM. V lost 2 bases and J lost 4, with 11 bases in between. The CDR3 spans 14 residues. CDR3 amino acids: CASSLGGLGETQYF. In DNA form, the CDR3 reads TGTGCCAGCAGTTTAGGGGGGCTAGGAGAGACCCAGTACTTC.

V is TRBV4-2 and J is TRBJ1-2, with TRBD1 matching over 7 bases. The V gene end was trimmed by 2 bases and the J gene end by 8 bases; junction bases not matched to a gene: 14. Germline V gene sequence: CDR1 LGHNA, CDR2 YNFKEQ. This CDR3 comprises 16 residues. In DNA, the CDR3 is TGTGCCAGCAGCCAACCCGTTGGACAGGAGGTGTCCGGCTACACCTTC. Amino acid sequence: CASSQPVGQEVSGYTF.

This clone was seen just once. The V and J genes are TRBV5-6 and TRBJ2-7; 8 bases are a match to TRBD2. Germline V gene data show CDR1 as SGHDT and CDR2 as YYEEEE. The CDR3 has 19 residues. V was pared by 4 bases and J by 3 bases, with 21 bases of the junction left unmatched. The CDR3 nucleotides read TGTGCCAGCAGCCCACCCCCCTGGCGGGAGGACTTCAGGATCTACGAGCAGTACTTC. Encoded protein: CASSPPPWREDFRIYEQYF.

This clone was seen more than once but under ten times. This same CDR3 is encoded by further DNA sequences in the sample. The chain has TRBV18 and TRBJ1-1; D possibly corresponds to TRBD1 (6 bases). CDR1 KGHSH and CDR2 LQKENI come from the germline V gene. The CDR3 contains 13 residues. V shed 1 base and J shed 5 bases, with 8 bases lying between them. The CDR3 DNA follows: TGTGCCAGCTCACCACAGGGGGGGACTGAAGCTTTCTTT. Amino acids: CASSPQGGTEAFF.

This chain joins TRBV27 and TRBJ1-5; D is possibly TRBD1 (6 bases). Germline CDR1 reads MNHEY; CDR2 reads SMNVEV (reference sequence). V was clipped by 6 bases and J by 5 bases, with 11 bases between them. CDR3 length: 13 residues. CDR3 nucleotide sequence: TGTGCCAGCAGACCCTACAGGGATCAGCCCCAGCATTTT. Its protein product is CASRPYRDQPQHF.

The CDR3 nucleotides read TGTGCCAGCAGTTACGAATTACGGGGGAACTATGGCTACACCTTC. Its translation is CASSYELRGNYGYTF. The chain employs TRBV6-6 and TRBJ1-2, with D maybe TRBD1 (5 bases). Trimming left V 2 bases short and J 2 bases short, with 12 bases between. CDR3 size: 15 residues. CDR1 and CDR2 from the germline V gene are MNHNY and SVGAGI (reference sequence).

Remarks on this clone: The sample carries other DNA sequences with the same CDR3. The chain joins TRBV6-5 to TRBJ1-1; D is perhaps TRBD1 (6 bases). CDR1 MNHEY and CDR2 SVGAGI come from the germline V gene. The V and J ends lost 5 bases and 4 bases respectively, with 11 bases between them. The CDR3 extends over 13 amino acids. Written as DNA, the CDR3 is TGTGCCAGCAGTCTAACAGGGATCACTGAAGCTTTCTTT. Translation gives CASSLTGITEAFF.

V gene TRBV5-4 combines with J gene TRBJ2-3; TRBD2 matches at 10 bases. After removal of 0 bases from V and 0 bases from J, the junction contained 4 bases not matched to a gene. CDR1 and CDR2 from the germline V gene are SGHNT and YYREEE (reference sequence). The CDR3 has 17 residues. The CDR3 coding sequence is TGTGCCAGCAGCTTGGATAGACTAGCGGGTAGCACAGATACGCAGTATTTT. Translated, it gives CASSLDRLAGSTDTQYF.

V and J are TRBV6-1 and TRBJ2-7, with 9 bases identical to TRBD1. V gave up 6 bases and J gave up 5 bases; unmatched junction bases: 8. The length of the CDR3 is 14 residues. Germline-derived CDR1 and CDR2 are MNHNS and SASEGT. The CDR3 spells CASRQGARRHEQYF. In DNA, the CDR3 is TGTGCCAGCAGACAGGGGGCGCGGAGGCACGAGCAGTACTTC.

The chain employs TRBV5-3 and TRBJ2-1, with TRBD1 matching over 7 bases. TRBV5-3 is an ORF; its function is uncertain. V gave up 3 bases and J gave up 9 bases; unmatched junction bases: 12. This CDR3 has 15 amino acids. CDR3 DNA sequence: TGTGCCAGAAGCTCAGAAAGGGGGCTGGGGCGTGAGCAGTTCTTC. It translates to CARSSERGLGREQFF.

The J gene is TRBJ1-2, the V gene TRBV7-2, with D maybe TRBD1 (5 bases). CDR3 length: 15 amino acids. CDR1 SGHTA and CDR2 FQGNSA come from the germline V gene. V was clipped by 0 bases and J by 7 bases, with 15 bases between them. This CDR3 is CASSLAPRDDSGYTF. As DNA, the CDR3 is TGTGCCAGCAGCTTAGCCCCGAGGGACGATAGTGGCTACACCTTC.

V is TRBV28 and J is TRBJ1-2; no clear D gene. V dropped 5 bases and J dropped 3 bases, with 13 bases sitting between them. The CDR3 length is 14 residues. Germline-derived CDR1 and CDR2 are MDHEN and SYDVKM. CDR3 sequence: CASSPPQAHYGYTF. As DNA, the CDR3 is TGTGCCAGCAGTCCCCCCCAGGCCCACTATGGCTACACCTTC.

The count of this clone is one. This chain connects TRBV9 to TRBJ1-1, with D unresolved. V lost 4 bases, J lost 0 bases, and 13 bases lay in between. Germline CDR1 and CDR2: SGDLS and YYNGEE. The CDR3 contains 15 residues. This CDR3 reads CASSRNPWVNTEAFF. CDR3 bases: TGTGCCAGCAGCCGAAACCCTTGGGTGAACACTGAAGCTTTCTTT.

V and J are TRBV28 and TRBJ2-3; TRBD1 agrees at 9 bases. V shed 6 bases and J 4 bases; nucleotides not matched to a gene: 5. This CDR3 has 14 residues. Germline V gives CDR1 MDHEN, CDR2 SYDVKM. In DNA, the CDR3 is TGTGCCAGCAGCCGACAGGGGGTTGCAGATACGCAGTATTTT. Protein product: CASSRQGVADTQYF.

The chain has TRBV25-1 and TRBJ2-7, with D uncertain. The V end lost 2 bases, the J end lost 4 bases, and 9 bases lay between the germline ends. This CDR3 comprises 13 residues. Germline V lookup: CDR1 MGHDK, CDR2 SYGVNS. The chain's CDR3 is CASSEHDTYEQYF. The CDR3 nucleotides read TGTGCCAGCAGTGAACACGATACGTACGAGCAGTACTTC.

This clone was observed a few times. V is TRBV28 and J is TRBJ2-2; D remains unclear. Per the germline V gene, CDR1 is MDHEN and CDR2 is SYDVKM. This CDR3 is built from 13 residues. V dropped 8 bases and J dropped 7 bases, with 14 bases sitting between them. The CDR3 DNA follows: TGTGCCAGCCTACGACCCTCTGGCGGGGAGCTGTTTTTT. Translated, it gives CASLRPSGGELFF.

The rearrangement links TRBV29-1 to TRBJ2-1; the match to TRBD2 covers 8 bases. The CDR3 sequence is 14 residues long. V dropped 5 bases and J dropped 2; count of bases not matched to a gene: 5. Germline V gives CDR1 SQVTM, CDR2 ANQGSEA. The CDR3 nucleotides are TGCAGCGTTTTACTAGCGGTCCCCTACAATGAGCAGTTCTTC. Protein: CSVLLAVPYNEQFF.

A word on this clone: Other DNA sequences in the same sample also yield this CDR3. V and J are TRBV4-1 and TRBJ2-5; D call uncertain. V gave up 1 base and J gave up 5 bases, with 8 bases separating them. Germline assignment: CDR1 MGHRA and CDR2 YSYEKL. The CDR3 is 13 residues long. CDR3 protein: CASSQGPLETQYF. The CDR3 coding sequence is TGCGCCAGCAGCCAAGGACCTCTGGAGACCCAGTACTTC.

The J gene is TRBJ2-5, the V gene TRBV5-1; D gene unclear. This CDR3 contains 11 residues. V shed 5 bases and J shed 11 bases, with 13 bases lying between them. The germline CDR1 and CDR2 sequences are SGHRS and YFSETQ. CDR3 in amino acids: CASSFESEQYF. The CDR3 DNA sequence: TGCGCCAGCAGTTTCGAGTCGGAGCAGTACTTC.

The chain couples TRBV20-1 to TRBJ1-1, with D uncertain. Between the trimmed V and J ends, which lost 3 bases and 9 bases, there was a span of 8 bases. Germline CDR1 reads DFQATT; CDR2 reads SNEGSKA (reference sequence). CDR3 length: 10 residues. CDR3 loop: CSASPGQAFF. The CDR3 DNA reads TGCAGTGCTAGTCCTGGCCAAGCTTTCTTT.

The V gene is TRBV29-1, the J gene TRBJ2-3, with a weak D call TRBD1 (5 bases). The V gene's germline CDR1 is SQVTM and CDR2 ANQGSEA. The CDR3 has 14 residues. Trimming removed 4 bases at V and 1 base at J, with 12 bases between. CDR3 in DNA: TGCAGCGTTGCCGGACAAAGGGGCACAGATACGCAGTATTTT. This codes for CSVAGQRGTDTQYF.

As regards this clone: Other nucleotide sequences from this sample produce the same CDR3. J is TRBJ2-5 and V is TRBV5-1; D is uncertain. V lost 0 bases and J lost 4, with 7 bases in between. The CDR3 spans 13 residues. Germline V gives CDR1 SGHRS, CDR2 YFSETQ. CDR3 coding DNA: TGCGCCAGCAGCTTGGAGGGATCAGAGACCCAGTACTTC. Translating it yields CASSLEGSETQYF.

V usage is TRBV27 and J usage is TRBJ2-1; D perhaps matches TRBD2 (5 bases). The V gene's germline CDR1 is MNHEY and CDR2 SMNVEV (reference sequence). The CDR3 loop spans 17 amino acids. The V end was cut by 5 bases, the J end by 0 bases, with 17 bases between. The CDR3 DNA sequence: TGTGCCAGCAGTCCCCTAGCAGGACGTCTCTCCTACAATGAGCAGTTCTTC. This encodes CASSPLAGRLSYNEQFF.

The chain uses TRBV28 and TRBJ2-3; D uncertain. The CDR3 sequence is 13 residues long. Trimming took 5 bases from V and 1 from J, leaving 7 bases between them. Germline lookup yields CDR1 MDHEN and CDR2 SYDVKM. The CDR3: CASSAPGTDTQYF. CDR3 DNA: TGTGCCAGCAGTGCCCCTGGCACAGATACGCAGTATTTT.

Remarks on this clone: Different DNA sequences within this sample yield the same CDR3. CDR3 nucleotide sequence: TGTGCCAGCAGCGTAGGTCAGTCCACCGGGGAGCTGTTTTTT. Its translation: CASSVGQSTGELFF. The rearrangement links TRBV9 to TRBJ2-2; D is unresolved. The CDR3 sequence is 14 residues long. Trimming removed 0 bases from V and 4 bases from J, with 7 bases in between. Germline V gives CDR1 SGDLS, CDR2 YYNGEE.

This chain joins TRBV27 and TRBJ2-7; 9 nucleotides agree with TRBD1. Germline V gives CDR1 MNHEY, CDR2 SMNVEV (reference sequence). The CDR3 covers 14 residues. Losses at the gene ends were 4 bases for V and 3 bases for J; bases not matched to a gene: 4. The CDR3 sequence: CASSSRTGDYEQYF. The CDR3 region has the DNA TGTGCCAGCAGTTCGCGGACAGGGGACTACGAGCAGTACTTC.

Concerning this clone: The sample contains more than one DNA sequence encoding this CDR3. The chain has TRBV7-2 and TRBJ2-2; 13 bases are a match to TRBD2. Germline V gene lookup returns CDR1 SGHTA and CDR2 FQGNSA. This CDR3 has 15 amino acids. With 5 bases clipped from V and 6 bases from J, the junction kept 3 bases outside the gene matches. In DNA form, the CDR3 reads TGTGCCAGCAGCCCAGGACTAGCGGGAGCCGGGGAGCTGTTTTTT. This translates into CASSPGLAGAGELFF.

The chain has TRBV27 and TRBJ2-7; 7 bases are a match to TRBD2. Germline CDR1 is MNHEY and CDR2 is SMNVEV (reference sequence). The trim removed 4 bases at V and 4 bases at J, leaving 7 bases unmatched. The CDR3 contains 14 residues. The CDR3 DNA sequence: TGTGCCAGCAGTTACGGGAGGAACAATTACGAGCAGTACTTC. Its translation is CASSYGRNNYEQYF.